The source of this TCR beta chain is a study of blood T cells in healthy people across ages. The length of the CDR3 is 13 residues. The trim removed 10 bases at V and 1 base at J, leaving 4 bases unmatched. Combining a sample-barcoded 5' primer with a J-beta primer mix, a second PCR ran for roughly 6 to 12 cycles. Every cDNA was tagged by a template-switch adaptor with 12 random nucleotides. CDR3-containing paired-end reads numbered at least 3 million in each sample. TCRdb reprocessed the 5' RACE reads via MiXCR and lists one record per CDR3 protein. The repertoire holds roughly 1,300,000 distinct CDR3 sequences, with 59% as singletons.

The source is a man between 18 and 29 years old in good health. This chain links TRBV12-3 or TRBV12-4 with TRBJ2-1, with TRBD2 matching 7 bases. Material: blood. DNA of the CDR3: TGTGCCACCGGGGGGACTTCCTACAATGAGCAGTTCTTC. It translates to CATGGTSYNEQFF.